These 28 T cell receptor beta chains originate from one sample sequenced in a study of blood T cell repertoires in COVID-19. The assay was immunoSEQ multiplex PCR, and TCRdb's table has in-frame clones only and misses some. The table lists approximately 210,000 clones, about 86% of them singletons. The sample comprised PBMCs or T cells enriched from blood (not recorded which). Source of these receptors: a woman in her 50s with acute COVID-19.

V and J are TRBV28 and TRBJ2-3; 12 bases align to TRBD2. Trimming cost V 4 bases and J 6 bases; bases outside gene matches: 5. The germline CDR1 and CDR2 sequences are MDHEN and SYDVKM. This CDR3 spans 15 amino acids. CDR3 coding DNA: TGTGCCAGCAGTTCTTGGACTAGCGGGATTGATACGCAGTATTTT. Its translation is CASSSWTSGIDTQYF.

The DNA for the CDR3 is TGTGCCAGCAGCAACCGGGACAGGGCGAATTCACCCCTCCACTTT. Its protein product is CASSNRDRANSPLHF. The chain links TRBV3-1 (or the pseudogene TRBV3-2) to TRBJ1-6; 9 nucleotides agree with TRBD1. The CDR3 runs 15 residues. Per germline, CDR1 LGHDT and CDR2 YNNKEL (reference sequence). The V gene end was trimmed by 5 bases and the J gene end by 7 bases; junction bases not matched to a gene: 6.

This clone was observed a single time. This sequence joins TRBV6-6 and TRBJ2-7; TRBD2 agrees at 11 bases. This CDR3 region has 14 residues. Germline V CDR1 and CDR2: MNHNY, SVGAGI (reference sequence). The junction had 4 bases not matched to a gene; V was cut back by 8 bases and J by 1 base. In DNA, the CDR3 is TGTGCCAGCGGTACTAGCGGGGGTTCCTACGAGCAGTACTTC. Translated, it gives CASGTSGGSYEQYF.

The rearrangement links TRBV19 to TRBJ1-1; D is possibly TRBD1 (5 bases). The CDR3 covers 19 residues. Germline V gives CDR1 LNHDA, CDR2 SQIVND (reference sequence). V was clipped by 5 bases and J by 5 bases, with 30 bases between them. CDR3 sequence: CASSFRDLGGVGAKTEAFF. The CDR3 coding sequence is TGTGCCAGTAGTTTTCGAGACTTGGGAGGGGTGGGTGCGAAGACTGAAGCTTTCTTT.

Concerning this clone: The sample holds other DNA sequences that translate to the same CDR3. The chain is built from TRBV7-2 and TRBJ1-1; a weak D match, TRBD1 (5 bases). CDR1 and CDR2 (germline): SGHTA, FQGNSA. This CDR3 has 12 amino acids. The germline V and J ends were trimmed by 5 bases and 5 bases, with 9 bases remaining between them. The CDR3 DNA follows: TGTGCCAGCAGCCTAGGGGCGACTGAAGCTTTCTTT. Amino acid sequence: CASSLGATEAFF.

V usage is TRBV2 and J usage is TRBJ2-6; D gene uncertain. V was shortened by 4 bases and J by 4 bases, with 14 bases between the two germline ends. CDR3 length: 16 residues. Germline loops: CDR1 SNHLY, CDR2 FYNNEI. The CDR3 DNA follows: TGTGCCAGCAGTGTCGCCGGTTTAGTAGGGGCCAACGTCCTGACTTTC. Translation gives CASSVAGLVGANVLTF.

CDR3 in amino acids: CASSRGSGAPDTQYF. Here the CDR3 DNA reads TGTGCCAGCAGCCGAGGGAGCGGGGCCCCAGATACGCAGTATTTT. This chain uses TRBV14 with TRBJ2-3; 7 bases are a match to TRBD2. The J segment lost 4 bases and the V segment lost 4 bases, leaving 8 bases of the junction unmatched. The CDR3 sequence is 15 residues long. Per the germline V gene, CDR1 is SGHDN and CDR2 is FVKESK.

The CDR3 is CASSYSGTGNYGYTF. The CDR3 bases are TGTGCCAGCAGTTACTCCGGGACAGGGAACTATGGCTACACCTTC. The V call is TRBV6-2 or TRBV6-3, the J call TRBJ1-2; 9 bases align to TRBD1. Trimming removed 0 bases from V and 2 bases from J; junction bases left unmatched: 1. The V gene's germline CDR1 is MNHEY and CDR2 SVGEGT. This CDR3 is built from 15 residues.

The V gene is TRBV28, the J gene TRBJ2-1; D is possibly TRBD1 (5 bases). Germline values: CDR1 MDHEN, CDR2 SYDVKM. V lost 5 bases to trimming and J lost 6 bases, with 23 bases between them. CDR3 length equals 17 residues. CDR3 bases: TGTGCCAGCAGTCTCCCGACGAATTCTCCGCAGGGCAATGAGCAGTTCTTC. Translation gives CASSLPTNSPQGNEQFF.

The chain couples TRBV28 to TRBJ2-1; TRBD2 matches at 13 bases. There are 15 residues in the CDR3. Germline assignment: CDR1 MDHEN and CDR2 SYDVKM. The trim removed 6 bases at V and 8 bases at J, leaving 7 bases unmatched. This chain's CDR3 is CASSRTSGGAYEQFF. CDR3 DNA: TGTGCCAGCAGCCGAACTAGCGGGGGGGCCTATGAGCAGTTCTTC. Variable domain in full (rest from reference TRBV28 and TRBJ2-1): DVKVTQSSRYLVKRTGEKVFLECVQDMDHENMFWYRQDPGLGLRLIYFSYDVKMKEKGDIPEGYSVSREKKERFSLILESASTNQTSMYLCASSRTSGGAYEQFFGPGTRLTVL.

The gene calls are TRBV10-3 and TRBJ1-1, with a possible D match to TRBD1 (6 bases). Trimming took 6 bases from V and 2 from J, leaving 16 bases between them. The germline V gene encodes CDR1 ENHRY and CDR2 SYGVKD. CDR3 size: 15 residues. The CDR3 DNA is TGTGCCATCAGGAGCTCCGGACAGACCAACACTGAAGCTTTCTTT. Encoded protein: CAIRSSGQTNTEAFF.

The chain has TRBV21-1 and TRBJ2-5; TRBD1 is the table's D call, not checked against the DNA. TRBV21-1 is recorded as a pseudogene. CDR3 length: 18 residues. The CDR3 loop reads CASSKGQEKRQMQETQYF. Written as DNA, the CDR3 is TGTGCCAGCAGCAAAGGCCAAGAGAAGAGACAGATGCAAGAGACCCAGTACTTC.

The table lists this clone with a count of one. CDR3 DNA sequence: TGTGCCTTAACAAGAGGGGGGGGAGCCCGGGCGAGGGGCTACACCTTC. It is translated as CALTRGGGARARGYTF. This chain connects TRBV30 to TRBJ1-2; tentative D call: TRBD1 (6 bases). The CDR3 totals 16 residues. Trimming removed 7 bases at V and 8 bases at J, with 29 bases between. CDR1 and CDR2 (germline): GTSNPN, SVGIG (reference sequence).

V gene TRBV28 combines with J gene TRBJ2-5; TRBD1 matches 7 bases. This CDR3 comprises 13 residues. From germline, CDR1 is MDHEN and CDR2 SYDVKM. J lost 3 bases, V lost 6 bases, and 4 bases had no gene match. For the CDR3, the DNA is TGTGCCAGCAGACAGGGGTCCGAAGAGACCCAGTACTTC. Translated: CASRQGSEETQYF.

There are a few counts of this clone. The chain has TRBV28 and TRBJ2-1, with 9 bases fitting TRBD1. The CDR3 is made up of 15 amino acids. The V segment lost 5 bases and the J segment 5 bases; nucleotides outside the gene matches: 7. Germline CDR1 and CDR2: MDHEN and SYDVKM. DNA of the CDR3: TGTGCCAGCAGTCGTCCCGGGACAGGGCACAATGAGCAGTTCTTC. The encoded protein is CASSRPGTGHNEQFF.

V is TRBV28 and J is TRBJ1-2, with D maybe TRBD1 (6 bases). The CDR3 totals 13 residues. Germline CDR1 MDHEN, CDR2 SYDVKM. Deletions cut 2 bases from V and 4 bases from J, with 8 bases between. CDR3 nucleotides: TGTGCCAGCAGTTTAAGACAGGTCTATGGCTACACCTTC. It codes for CASSLRQVYGYTF.

The chain recombines TRBV4-3 with TRBJ1-2; no clear D gene. V lost 2 bases and J lost 2, with 12 bases in between. Germline lookup yields CDR1 LGHNA and CDR2 YSLEER. The CDR3 is made up of 15 amino acids. CDR3 sequence: CASSQTPSENYGYTF. CDR3 nucleotide sequence: TGCGCCAGCAGCCAAACCCCGTCAGAAAACTATGGCTACACCTTC.

On this clone itself: This CDR3 is also generated by other DNA sequences in the sample. This rearrangement joins TRBV3-1 (or the pseudogene TRBV3-2) to TRBJ1-6; unclear D gene. The V gene lost 1 base and the J gene lost 7 bases, with 5 bases spanning the gap. The V gene's germline CDR1 is LGHDT and CDR2 YNNKEL (reference sequence). The CDR3 is 13 residues long. The CDR3 spells CASSQGRNSPLHF. CDR3 nucleotides: TGTGCCAGCAGCCAAGGGAGAAATTCACCCCTCCACTTT.

The rearrangement joins TRBV28 to TRBJ2-5, with 9 bases aligning to TRBD1. The ends lost 6 bases at V and 4 bases at J; junction bases unmatched: 6. CDR3 length equals 14 residues. Per the germline V gene, CDR1 is MDHEN and CDR2 is SYDVKM. In nucleotides, the CDR3 is TGTGCCAGCAGAGCCGGGACAGGGCGAGAGACCCAGTACTTC. It encodes CASRAGTGRETQYF. Combining the CDR3 with reference TRBV28 and TRBJ2-5 gives the whole variable domain DVKVTQSSRYLVKRTGEKVFLECVQDMDHENMFWYRQDPGLGLRLIYFSYDVKMKEKGDIPEGYSVSREKKERFSLILESASTNQTSMYLCASRAGTGRETQYFGPGTRLLVL.

This chain connects TRBV5-4 to TRBJ1-1; 7 nucleotides match TRBD1. In germline, CDR1 is SGHNT, CDR2 YYREEE (reference sequence). J gave up 5 bases and V 9 bases, and 13 bases lay outside the gene matches. The CDR3 spans 14 residues. CDR3 sequence (DNA): TGTGCCACCACAACTCAACAGGGGCGAACTGAAGCTTTCTTT. Its translation is CATTTQQGRTEAFF.

The chain links TRBV19 to TRBJ2-7, with D maybe TRBD1 (8 bases). CDR1 LNHDA and CDR2 SQIVND come from the germline V gene (reference sequence). CDR3 size: 15 residues. V lost 6 bases, J lost 5 bases, and 20 bases lay in between. The CDR3 DNA follows: TGTGCCAGTAGAACCACAGGGGGGGCCTGGAACGAGCAGTACTTC. As protein: CASRTTGGAWNEQYF.

This chain connects TRBV5-1 to TRBJ2-7, with a tentative D call TRBD2 (7 bases). V was shortened by 5 bases and J by 2 bases, with 17 bases between the two germline ends. CDR1 is SGHRS and CDR2 is YFSETQ in the germline V gene. This CDR3 has 15 residues. This CDR3 is CASSSGGGTTYEQYF. The DNA for the CDR3 is TGCGCCAGCAGTTCGGGGGGCGGAACCACCTACGAGCAGTACTTC.

This clone occurred a few times. V usage is TRBV4-3 and J usage is TRBJ2-3; 7 bases are shared with TRBD2. The CDR3 sequence is 16 residues long. In germline, CDR1 is LGHNA, CDR2 YSLEER. With V trimmed by 0 bases and J by 1 base, 4 bases remained unmatched. Here the CDR3 reads CASSQDLAAGTDTQYF. For the CDR3, the DNA is TGCGCCAGCAGCCAAGATCTAGCGGCCGGCACAGATACGCAGTATTTT.

V gene TRBV30 combines with J gene TRBJ2-3, with D maybe TRBD1 (6 bases). Germline V lookup: CDR1 GTSNPN, CDR2 SVGIG (reference sequence). This CDR3 contains 15 residues. Trimming left V 1 base short and J 2 bases short, with 13 bases between. CDR3 loop: CAWSGGHAYTDTQYF. DNA of the CDR3: TGTGCCTGGAGTGGGGGACACGCTTACACAGATACGCAGTATTTT.

This clone was counted ten times or more. The chain carries TRBV27 and TRBJ2-7; 7 bases match TRBD1. V trimming: 5 bases; J trimming: 0 bases; junction bases outside the gene matches: 7. This CDR3 is built from 15 residues. CDR1 and CDR2 from the germline V gene are MNHEY and SMNVEV (reference sequence). The CDR3 coding sequence is TGTGCCAGCAGTCCCGACAGGGTTAGCTCCTACGAGCAGTACTTC. It codes for CASSPDRVSSYEQYF.

The chain has TRBV4-1 and TRBJ1-2, with D perhaps matching TRBD1 (6 bases). V lost 1 base and J 4 bases, leaving 13 bases between the germline ends. The CDR3 covers 15 residues. Germline loops: CDR1 MGHRA, CDR2 YSYEKL. The CDR3 DNA is TGCGCCAGCAGCCAAGCAGGGGCCGAGGGCTATGGCTACACCTTC. Translating it yields CASSQAGAEGYGYTF.

This sequence joins TRBV24-1 and TRBJ2-1, with 9 bases that match TRBD1. V lost 4 bases to trimming and J lost 6 bases; unmatched junction nucleotides: 9. CDR1 and CDR2 from the germline V gene are KGHDR and SFDVKD. This CDR3 comprises 16 residues. CDR3 in amino acids: CATSDRTGGEGNEQFF. The CDR3 nucleotides read TGTGCCACCAGTGACAGAACAGGGGGCGAAGGCAATGAGCAGTTCTTC.

The chain uses TRBV11-3 and TRBJ2-7; the D gene is possibly TRBD2 (7 bases). Between the trimmed V and J ends, which lost 2 bases and 5 bases, there was a span of 16 bases. The CDR3 length is 15 residues. Germline V gene data show CDR1 as SGHNT and CDR2 as YENEEA. The CDR3 region is CASSLFSGGGDEQYF. The CDR3 nucleotides are TGTGCCAGCAGCTTATTTTCGGGGGGCGGGGACGAGCAGTACTTC.